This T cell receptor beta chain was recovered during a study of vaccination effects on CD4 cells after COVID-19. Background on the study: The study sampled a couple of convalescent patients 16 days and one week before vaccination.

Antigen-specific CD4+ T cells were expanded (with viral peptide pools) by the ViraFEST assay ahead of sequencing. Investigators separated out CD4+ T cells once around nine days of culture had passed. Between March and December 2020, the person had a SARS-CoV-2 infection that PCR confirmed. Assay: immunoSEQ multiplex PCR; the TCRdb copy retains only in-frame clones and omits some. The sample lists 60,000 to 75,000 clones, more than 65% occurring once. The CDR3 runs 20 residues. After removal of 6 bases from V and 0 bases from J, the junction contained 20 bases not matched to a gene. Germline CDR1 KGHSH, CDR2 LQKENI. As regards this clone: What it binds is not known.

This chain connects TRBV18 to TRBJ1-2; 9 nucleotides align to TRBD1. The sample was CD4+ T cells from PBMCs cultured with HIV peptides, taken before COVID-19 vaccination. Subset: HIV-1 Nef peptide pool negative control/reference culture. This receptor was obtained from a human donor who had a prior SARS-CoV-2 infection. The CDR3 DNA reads TGTGCCAGCTCGCCCACCCAAACTCTGGGGACAGGGACATCTAACTATGGCTACACCTTC. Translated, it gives CASSPTQTLGTGTSNYGYTF. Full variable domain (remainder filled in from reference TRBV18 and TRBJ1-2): NAGVMQNPRHLVRRRGQEARLRCSPMKGHSHVYWYRQLPEEGLKFMVYLQKENIIDESGMPKERFSAEFPKEGPSILRIQQVVRGDSAAYFCASSPTQTLGTGTSNYGYTFGSGTRLTVV.